Below are 25 T cell receptor beta chains sequenced from a single sample in a study of shared clonotypes between healthy human individuals. Sequencing used immunoSEQ multiplex PCR; TCRdb keeps in-frame clones, though not all of them. The sample includes around 2.1 million clones, about 92% of them seen just once. CD45RO-negative cells were positively selected for CCR7, leaving out terminally differentiated effector memory CD45RA+ cells. Sequencing input: naive CD8+ T cells from PBMCs. The receptors were sampled from a man between 18 and 29 years old in good health. Some clones in this sample may be carry-over from other donors' samples.

In regard to this clone: At the DNA level, this CDR3 is encoded by other sequences in the same sample as well. The chain joins TRBV9 to TRBJ2-1, with TRBD2 matching over 10 bases. Germline V gene sequence: CDR1 SGDLS, CDR2 YYNGEE. V gave up 0 bases and J gave up 7 bases; unmatched junction bases: 4. The CDR3 spans 15 residues. As DNA, the CDR3 is TGTGCCAGCAGCGTAGGAGGTAGCGGGAGGAATGAGCAGTTCTTC. Encoded protein: CASSVGGSGRNEQFF.

The CDR3 loop reads CASSLSHLTTGGDYGYTF. DNA for the CDR3: TGTGCCAGCAGTTTATCCCACCTAACGACAGGGGGGGACTATGGCTACACCTTC. V usage is TRBV28 and J usage is TRBJ1-2; 9 bases are a match to TRBD1. The V gene end was trimmed by 1 base and the J gene end by 3 bases; junction bases not matched to a gene: 12. CDR3 length: 18 amino acids. Germline assignment: CDR1 MDHEN and CDR2 SYDVKM.

This clone was detected a few times. This chain joins TRBV28 and TRBJ1-1; no firm D call. The CDR3 totals 14 residues. The germline gives CDR1 MDHEN, CDR2 SYDVKM. Trimming pared 2 bases from V and 5 bases from J, leaving 12 bases between. Written as DNA, the CDR3 is TGTGCCAGCAGTTTACCCGCCGAGGGAACTGAAGCTTTCTTT. Protein sequence: CASSLPAEGTEAFF.

On this clone itself: The same CDR3 arises from other DNA sequences in this sample as well. V is TRBV19 and J is TRBJ2-7; D gene ambiguous. With 1 base removed from V and 0 bases from J, the gap between germline ends came to 7 bases. Germline CDR1 and CDR2: LNHDA and SQIVND (reference sequence). The CDR3 consists of 14 residues. The CDR3 region is CASSIGRFSYEQYF. In DNA form, the CDR3 reads TGTGCCAGTAGTATAGGCCGCTTCTCCTACGAGCAGTACTTC.

The chain employs TRBV6-5 and TRBJ2-7, with D perhaps matching TRBD2 (5 bases). V was trimmed by 10 bases and J by 3 bases, leaving 10 bases between them. There are 11 residues in the CDR3. Germline CDR1 is MNHEY and CDR2 is SVGAGI. The CDR3 spells CATESGYEQYF. CDR3 coding DNA: TGTGCCACCGAAAGCGGCTACGAGCAGTACTTC.

This clone was picked up one time. The chain carries TRBV4-2 and TRBJ2-7; no firm D call. The germline V gene has CDR1 LGHNA and CDR2 YNFKEQ. The CDR3 loop spans 16 amino acids. V was clipped by 1 base and J by 3 bases, with 16 bases between them. The CDR3 DNA is TGTGCCAGCAGCCAAGCGCTTGGGATAGTAGGCTACGAGCAGTACTTC. It yields the protein CASSQALGIVGYEQYF.

This clone was observed a single time. This specimen includes other DNA sequences encoding the same CDR3. The V call is TRBV28, the J call TRBJ2-3; D possibly uses TRBD1 or TRBD2 (5 bases each). V was pared by 4 bases and J by 2 bases, with 10 bases between. The length of the CDR3 is 14 residues. Germline lookup yields CDR1 MDHEN and CDR2 SYDVKM. Written as DNA, the CDR3 is TGTGCCAGCAGTTCGGGACCTAACACAGATACGCAGTATTTT. Its translation is CASSSGPNTDTQYF. The entire variable domain, with the rest obtained from reference TRBV28 and TRBJ2-3, is as follows: DVKVTQSSRYLVKRTGEKVFLECVQDMDHENMFWYRQDPGLGLRLIYFSYDVKMKEKGDIPEGYSVSREKKERFSLILESASTNQTSMYLCASSSGPNTDTQYFGPGTRLTVL.

The chain has TRBV7-9 and TRBJ2-2; D ambiguous. V lost 2 bases, J lost 0 bases, and 10 bases lay in between. Germline-derived CDR1 and CDR2 are SEHNR and FQNEAQ (reference sequence). The CDR3 spans 16 residues. The CDR3 region has the DNA TGTGCCAGCAGCTTAAGATCGTCAACGAACACCGGGGAGCTGTTTTTT. It encodes CASSLRSSTNTGELFF.

The chain joins TRBV5-6 to TRBJ1-1, with 10 bases identical to TRBD1. Germline-derived CDR1 and CDR2 are SGHDT and YYEEEE. V lost 2 bases and J lost 6; bases outside the gene matches: 1. The length of the CDR3 is 13 residues. This CDR3 reads CASSFGTGAEAFF. In nucleotides, the CDR3 is TGTGCCAGCAGCTTCGGGACAGGGGCTGAAGCTTTCTTT.

The chain joins TRBV10-3 to TRBJ2-6; possibly TRBD2 for D (6 bases). The germline gives CDR1 ENHRY, CDR2 SYGVKD. V was cut by 8 bases and J by 0 bases, with 17 bases left in between. This CDR3 comprises 17 residues. The CDR3 loop reads CAIPGNRTISGANVLTF. In nucleotides, the CDR3 is TGTGCCATCCCCGGGAACAGGACTATCTCTGGGGCCAACGTCCTGACTTTC.

As regards this clone: A read error may produce the germline difference seen at one junction end. The V gene is TRBV9, the J gene TRBJ1-2; 9 positions agree with TRBD1. Germline values: CDR1 SGDLS, CDR2 YYNGEE. CDR3 size: 16 residues. For the CDR3, the DNA is TGTGCCAGCACTAAGGGGGACAGGGTCCCTAAGTATGGCTACACCTTC. This gives the protein CASTKGDRVPKYGYTF.

This sequence joins TRBV10-1 and TRBJ2-3; D is ambiguous. There are 15 residues in the CDR3. V lost 0 bases to trimming and J lost 5 bases, with 12 bases between them. Germline CDR1 and CDR2: WNHNN and SYGVQD (reference sequence). The CDR3: CASSESGSLEDTQYF. Here the CDR3 DNA reads TGCGCCAGCAGTGAGTCGGGTTCCTTAGAAGATACGCAGTATTTT.

This clone was seen a single time. The chain combines TRBV5-6 with TRBJ2-7; TRBD1 aligns across 8 bases. Germline-derived CDR1 and CDR2 are SGHDT and YYEEEE. The CDR3 runs 15 residues. The V gene end was trimmed by 0 bases and the J gene end by 3 bases; junction bases not matched to a gene: 5. The CDR3 coding sequence is TGTGCCAGCAGCTTGGCCGGACAGGGTGGCTACGAGCAGTACTTC. It encodes CASSLAGQGGYEQYF.

This chain uses TRBV11-2 with TRBJ2-1; 9 nucleotides agree with TRBD2. From germline, CDR1 is SGHAT and CDR2 FQNNGV. The trim removed 3 bases at V and 7 bases at J, leaving 19 bases unmatched. The CDR3 is 19 amino acids. The CDR3 region is CASSFGAKGSGRRGNEQFF. DNA for the CDR3: TGTGCCAGCAGCTTCGGAGCCAAGGGTAGCGGGAGACGGGGTAATGAGCAGTTCTTC.

V gene TRBV27 combines with J gene TRBJ1-1, with D possibly being TRBD1 (5 bases). The CDR3 is made up of 14 amino acids. CDR1 and CDR2 (germline): MNHEY, SMNVEV (reference sequence). V lost 8 bases to trimming and J lost 3 bases, with 16 bases between them. The CDR3 sequence is CASRWAGRDTEAFF. CDR3 in DNA: TGTGCCAGCCGGTGGGCAGGGAGGGACACTGAAGCTTTCTTT.

As concerns this clone: Distinct nucleotide sequences in the sample also encode this CDR3. The chain is built from TRBV9 and TRBJ2-7; D perhaps matches TRBD1 (6 bases). The CDR3 loop spans 15 amino acids. Germline-derived CDR1 and CDR2 are SGDLS and YYNGEE. V lost 0 bases and J lost 1, with 11 bases in between. The CDR3 protein is CASSVGAGVSYEQYF. The CDR3 nucleotides read TGTGCCAGCAGCGTAGGGGCAGGGGTATCCTACGAGCAGTACTTC.

The CDR3 coding sequence is TGTGCCAGCAGCTTTCCACAGGGCCAGAACACTGAAGCTTTCTTT. Its protein is CASSFPQGQNTEAFF. The chain links TRBV11-2 to TRBJ1-1, with D maybe TRBD1 (6 bases). V lost 3 bases, J lost 1 base, and 12 bases lay in between. This CDR3 spans 15 amino acids. Germline CDR1 reads SGHAT; CDR2 reads FQNNGV.

V is TRBV29-1 and J is TRBJ2-2, with 9 bases identical to TRBD1. The CDR3 sequence is 16 residues long. Germline CDR1 SQVTM, CDR2 ANQGSEA. V was clipped by 5 bases and J by 3 bases; unmatched bases: 10. The CDR3 nucleotides are TGCAGCGTTTGGACAGGGGAAGGGGTCTACACCGGGGAGCTGTTTTTT. It is translated as CSVWTGEGVYTGELFF.

This chain uses TRBV5-1 with TRBJ2-3; the D is unclear. This CDR3 has 11 amino acids. V was shortened by 6 bases and J by 2 bases, with 4 bases between the two germline ends. Per the germline V gene, CDR1 is SGHRS and CDR2 is YFSETQ. The CDR3 DNA reads as TGCGCCAGCACCGACACAGATACGCAGTATTTT. Translating gives CASTDTDTQYF.

This chain connects TRBV2 to TRBJ2-7; D unclear. Germline loops: CDR1 SNHLY, CDR2 FYNNEI. The length of the CDR3 is 15 residues. V lost 3 bases, J lost 0 bases, and 12 bases lay in between. CDR3 bases: TGTGCCAGCAGTGACCCGGCAGGAAACTCCTACGAGCAGTACTTC. Its protein product is CASSDPAGNSYEQYF. Supplemented by reference TRBV2 and TRBJ2-7, the full variable domain reads EPEVTQTPSHQVTQMGQEVILRCVPISNHLYFYWYRQILGQKVEFLVSFYNNEISEKSEIFDDQFSVERPDGSNFTLKIRSTKLEDSAMYFCASSDPAGNSYEQYFGPGTRLTVT.

The chain carries TRBV6-5 and TRBJ2-3, with 11 bases aligning to TRBD1. Germline V lookup: CDR1 MNHEY, CDR2 SVGAGI. Trimming took 8 bases from V and 5 from J; bases not matched to a gene: 6. The CDR3 covers 14 residues. In DNA, the CDR3 is TGTGCCAGCTCGGACAGGGGGCAAGGAGATACGCAGTATTTT. Translating it yields CASSDRGQGDTQYF.

The chain joins TRBV11-2 to TRBJ2-7; no definite D call. This CDR3 contains 13 residues. Between the trimmed V and J ends, which lost 6 bases and 3 bases, there was a span of 12 bases. Germline lookup yields CDR1 SGHAT and CDR2 FQNNGV. CDR3 DNA: TGTGCCAGCAGACCACCTCTAGACTACGAGCAGTACTTC. Amino acids: CASRPPLDYEQYF.

This clone was seen a single time. The chain employs TRBV27 and TRBJ1-2, with D perhaps TRBD1 (5 bases). Trimming took 6 bases from V and 4 from J, leaving 9 bases between them. Germline values: CDR1 MNHEY, CDR2 SMNVEV (reference sequence). The CDR3 is 12 amino acids. CDR3 region: CASSDSTYGYTF. The CDR3 DNA is TGTGCCAGCAGCGACAGCACCTATGGCTACACCTTC.

V gene TRBV2 combines with J gene TRBJ2-2; 10 bases are a match to TRBD2. This CDR3 comprises 15 residues. Trimming removed 10 bases from V and 5 bases from J; junction bases left unmatched: 10. Germline V lookup: CDR1 SNHLY, CDR2 FYNNEI. Here the CDR3 reads CAIQEAGGPTGELFF. The DNA of the CDR3 is TGTGCCATTCAGGAAGCGGGAGGGCCTACCGGGGAGCTGTTTTTT.

There are a few counts of this clone. The chain links TRBV9 to TRBJ1-2; a possible D gene is TRBD1 (6 bases). Per the germline V gene, CDR1 is SGDLS and CDR2 is YYNGEE. The CDR3 extends over 16 amino acids. Trimming pared 3 bases from V and 9 bases from J, leaving 24 bases between. CDR3 residues: CASSAGPGGQRTSYTF. CDR3 DNA: TGTGCCAGCAGCGCCGGCCCGGGAGGACAGAGAACAAGCTACACCTTC.